The 26 T cell receptor beta chains listed next were all sequenced from one sample in a study of shared clonotypes between healthy human individuals. Produced via immunoSEQ multiplex PCR; TCRdb's table is partial and in-frame only. Found here are some 1 million clones, roughly 70% of them singletons; the top ten hold approximately 1.5%. Source material: memory CD4+ T cells sorted from blood. Subset in this sample: CD45RA-negative fraction. The receptors originated from a man younger than 35 in good health.

The rearrangement uses TRBV6-1 and TRBJ1-2, with a weak D call TRBD1 (5 bases). V was pared by 7 bases and J by 4 bases, with 7 bases between. CDR1 is MNHNS, CDR2 SASEGT, per germline. The CDR3 consists of 11 residues. CDR3 DNA: TGTGCCAGCACGACAGCCTATGGCTACACCTTC. Its protein product is CASTTAYGYTF.

This clone was recorded once. The chain has TRBV27 and TRBJ2-2; tentatively, D is TRBD2 (5 bases). V was clipped by 1 base and J by 1 base, with 10 bases between them. The CDR3 is 16 amino acids. Germline CDR1 MNHEY, CDR2 SMNVEV (reference sequence). CDR3 residues: CASSLWQDLNTGELFF. In DNA form, the CDR3 reads TGTGCCAGCAGTTTATGGCAGGACTTGAACACCGGGGAGCTGTTTTTT.

This chain joins TRBV2 and TRBJ1-4; D is unclear. The germline CDR1 and CDR2 sequences are SNHLY and FYNNEI. This CDR3 has 13 amino acids. V lost 4 bases, J lost 4 bases, and 7 bases lay in between. CDR3 sequence: CASSGNFNEKLFF. The DNA for the CDR3 is TGTGCCAGCAGTGGCAACTTTAATGAAAAACTGTTTTTT.

The V gene is TRBV5-4, the J gene TRBJ2-7, with 7 nucleotides matching TRBD2. The CDR3 is 15 amino acids. CDR1 and CDR2 (germline): SGHNT, YYREEE (reference sequence). V trimming: 4 bases; J trimming: 6 bases; junction bases outside the gene matches: 13. The chain's CDR3 is CASSLIGLDQPEQYF. For the CDR3, the DNA is TGTGCCAGCAGCCTGATCGGACTAGATCAGCCCGAGCAGTACTTC.

The V gene is TRBV18, the J gene TRBJ2-3, with D tentatively TRBD1 or TRBD2 (5 bases each). The V gene's germline CDR1 is KGHSH and CDR2 LQKENI. V was clipped by 3 bases and J by 4 bases, with 11 bases between them. This CDR3 has 14 amino acids. CDR3 sequence: CASSPVRGADTQYF. The CDR3 coding sequence is TGTGCCAGCTCACCGGTTAGAGGGGCAGATACGCAGTATTTT.

The sample holds a few counts of this clone. V and J are TRBV21-1 and TRBJ2-2. TRBV21-1 is a recognized pseudogene. The CDR3 totals 14 residues. CDR3 nucleotides: TGTGCCAGCACCCACCCACCTCTCACCGGGGAGCTGTTTTTT. Translated, it gives CASTHPPLTGELFF.

This CDR3 reads CASTGLASNTGELFF. The CDR3 bases are TGCGCCTCCACAGGACTAGCGTCGAACACCGGGGAGCTGTTTTTT. The chain joins TRBV5-1 to TRBJ2-2; TRBD2 agrees at 9 bases. Per the germline V gene, CDR1 is SGHRS and CDR2 is YFSETQ. Unmatched junction bases numbered 7, after V lost 10 bases and J lost 0 bases. The CDR3 runs to 15 residues. Together with reference TRBV5-1 and TRBJ2-2, the CDR3 gives the full variable domain: KAGVTQTPRYLIKTRGQQVTLSCSPISGHRSVSWYQQTPGQGLQFLFEYFSETQRNKGNFPGRFSGRQFSNSRSEMNVSTLELGDSALYLCASTGLASNTGELFFGEGSRLTVL.

The chain has TRBV19 and TRBJ2-7, with D possibly called TRBD1 or TRBD2 (5 bases each). Looked up from germline, CDR1 is LNHDA and CDR2 is SQIVND (reference sequence). The CDR3 is 15 residues long. Trimming cost V 3 bases and J 2 bases, with 14 bases left between them. The CDR3 is CASSMRGGATYEQYF. The CDR3 nucleotides read TGTGCCAGTAGTATGAGGGGTGGGGCAACCTACGAGCAGTACTTC.

This chain links TRBV11-2 with TRBJ1-1, with unresolved D. The V gene lost 5 bases and the J gene lost 3 bases, with 16 bases spanning the gap. CDR3 length: 15 residues. Germline V lookup: CDR1 SGHAT, CDR2 FQNNGV. Here the CDR3 reads CASSDGYGLYTEAFF. The CDR3 DNA is TGTGCCAGCAGCGACGGGTATGGGCTGTACACTGAAGCTTTCTTT. The full variable domain, with the rest looked up from reference TRBV11-2 and TRBJ1-1, is EAGVAQSPRYKIIEKRQSVAFWCNPISGHATLYWYQQILGQGPKLLIQFQNNGVVDDSQLPKDRFSAERLKGVDSTLKIQPAKLEDSAVYLCASSDGYGLYTEAFFGQGTRLTVV.

This clone has just one count. The chain uses TRBV7-9 and TRBJ2-7, with TRBD2 matching over 15 bases. Germline CDR1 SEHNR, CDR2 FQNEAQ (reference sequence). The ends lost 5 bases at V and 6 bases at J; junction bases unmatched: 5. The CDR3 spans 15 residues. The CDR3 nucleotides are TGTGCCAGCAGCCCGGGACTAGCGGGAGGAGGCGAGCAGTACTTC. It codes for CASSPGLAGGGEQYF.

A remark on this clone: The same CDR3 is also encoded by other DNA sequences in this sample. V is TRBV7-2 and J is TRBJ1-6, with 9 bases matching TRBD1. Trimming cost V 5 bases and J 8 bases; bases outside gene matches: 7. Germline V gives CDR1 SGHTA, CDR2 FQGNSA. The CDR3 is made up of 15 amino acids. The DNA of the CDR3 is TGTGCCAGCAGCCTCAGGAGGGACAGGGATTCACCCCTCCACTTT. Its protein product is CASSLRRDRDSPLHF.

This rearrangement joins TRBV9 to TRBJ1-4; D call uncertain. CDR1 SGDLS and CDR2 YYNGEE come from the germline V gene. V was shortened by 4 bases and J by 0 bases, with 13 bases between the two germline ends. The CDR3 sequence is 16 residues long. In DNA form, the CDR3 reads TGTGCCAGCAGCCCCGGTGGGAGGTCAACTAATGAAAAACTGTTTTTT. Protein sequence: CASSPGGRSTNEKLFF.

CDR3 bases: TGTGCCAGCAGCTCTACTAGCGGGAGAGGGGGCGAGCAGTACTTC. It yields the protein CASSSTSGRGGEQYF. V is TRBV7-9 and J is TRBJ2-7, with 11 bases aligning to TRBD2. CDR1 SEHNR and CDR2 FQNEAQ come from the germline V gene (reference sequence). V shed 4 bases, J shed 6 bases, and the junction held 8 bases outside the gene matches. CDR3 length equals 15 residues.

This clone was counted a single time. The V and J genes are TRBV5-4 and TRBJ2-7, with unresolved D. Trimming took 4 bases from V and 4 from J, leaving 12 bases between them. The length of the CDR3 is 13 residues. The germline V gene encodes CDR1 SGHNT and CDR2 YYREEE (reference sequence). The CDR3 sequence: CASSQIQEYEQYF. The CDR3 bases are TGTGCCAGCAGCCAGATTCAGGAATACGAGCAGTACTTC.

The chain uses TRBV5-4 and TRBJ2-5; 11 bases fit TRBD1. CDR3 length: 14 residues. Trimming at V came to 7 bases and at J to 4 bases, leaving 6 bases not matched to a gene. The germline V gene encodes CDR1 SGHNT and CDR2 YYREEE (reference sequence). The CDR3: CASGGQGARETQYF. In DNA, the CDR3 is TGTGCCAGCGGTGGACAGGGGGCCAGAGAGACCCAGTACTTC.

The J gene is TRBJ2-1, the V gene TRBV19, with 12 bases lining up with TRBD2. CDR1 and CDR2 from the germline V gene are LNHDA and SQIVND (reference sequence). With 5 bases clipped from V and 0 bases from J, the junction kept 8 bases outside the gene matches. The CDR3 length is 18 residues. CDR3: CASSYRTSGASSYNEQFF. CDR3 nucleotide sequence: TGTGCCAGTAGTTACAGGACTAGCGGGGCTAGCTCCTACAATGAGCAGTTCTTC.

The chain employs TRBV29-1 and TRBJ2-3; 9 bases line up with TRBD1. Losses at the gene ends were 7 bases for V and 1 base for J; bases not matched to a gene: 3. The CDR3 sequence is 13 residues long. In germline, CDR1 is SQVTM, CDR2 ANQGSEA. CDR3 in DNA: TGCAGCGCCCGGGACAGGGGCACAGATACGCAGTATTTT. Translation: CSARDRGTDTQYF.

The chain has TRBV5-1 and TRBJ2-1, with TRBD2 identical over 11 bases. This CDR3 is built from 15 residues. Germline CDR1 and CDR2: SGHRS and YFSETQ. V was pared by 5 bases and J by 6 bases, with 7 bases of the junction left unmatched. The CDR3 coding sequence is TGCGCCAGCAGACGACTAGCGGGACGCGGCAATGAGCAGTTCTTC. It translates to CASRRLAGRGNEQFF. Based on the CDR3 plus reference TRBV5-1 and TRBJ2-1, the full variable domain is KAGVTQTPRYLIKTRGQQVTLSCSPISGHRSVSWYQQTPGQGLQFLFEYFSETQRNKGNFPGRFSGRQFSNSRSEMNVSTLELGDSALYLCASRRLAGRGNEQFFGPGTRLTVL.

The chain recombines TRBV4-3 with TRBJ2-1; D possibly corresponds to TRBD2 (5 bases). CDR1 and CDR2 (germline): LGHNA, YSLEER. The CDR3 is made up of 15 amino acids. Trimming stripped 0 bases from V and 9 bases from J, with 15 bases between. The chain's CDR3 is CASSQDAGVRSEQFF. The CDR3 nucleotides are TGCGCCAGCAGCCAAGATGCCGGGGTTAGGAGTGAGCAGTTCTTC.

The V call is TRBV5-4, the J call TRBJ2-7, with TRBD2 identical over 8 bases. The germline V gene encodes CDR1 SGHNT and CDR2 YYREEE (reference sequence). This CDR3 has 15 amino acids. V dropped 0 bases and J dropped 2; count of bases not matched to a gene: 4. The CDR3 nucleotides read TGTGCCAGCAGCTTGGGACTAGCGCCGACCTACGAGCAGTACTTC. Translating gives CASSLGLAPTYEQYF.

This chain links TRBV6-5 with TRBJ2-5; no firm D call. There are 15 residues in the CDR3. V dropped 0 bases and J dropped 4 bases, with 12 bases sitting between them. CDR1 and CDR2 from the germline V gene are MNHEY and SVGAGI. CDR3 nucleotides: TGTGCCAGCAGTTACTCGAAAATTTCGGCAGAGACCCAGTACTTC. Its translation: CASSYSKISAETQYF.

CDR3 residues: CASSQEQGASTEAFF. The CDR3 DNA follows: TGTGCCAGCAGCCAGGAACAGGGGGCGAGCACTGAAGCTTTCTTT. The V call is TRBV7-6, the J call TRBJ1-1; 9 nucleotides line up with TRBD1. J was trimmed by 4 bases and V by 5 bases; bases with no gene match: 8. Germline CDR1 is SGHVS and CDR2 is FNYEAQ. This CDR3 comprises 15 residues.

The CDR3 sequence is CASRPKRSSYEQYF. DNA of the CDR3: TGTGCCAGCAGACCCAAGCGGTCCTCCTACGAGCAGTACTTC. The chain has TRBV27 and TRBJ2-7; D is perhaps TRBD2 (5 bases). The CDR3 length is 14 residues. Trimming left V 6 bases short and J 0 bases short, with 12 bases between. Germline CDR1 MNHEY, CDR2 SMNVEV (reference sequence).

Written as DNA, the CDR3 is TGTGCCAGCAGCTTGCGGACTAGCGGGATTGAGACCCAGTACTTC. It specifies CASSLRTSGIETQYF. The chain carries TRBV7-9 and TRBJ2-5; 12 bases match TRBD2. This CDR3 has 15 amino acids. The junction had 4 bases not matched to a gene; V was cut back by 3 bases and J by 5 bases. Per the germline V gene, CDR1 is SEHNR and CDR2 is FQNEAQ (reference sequence).

The CDR3, as DNA: TGTGCCAGCAGTTCAGGGACAATTAACTATGGCTACACCTTC. It is translated as CASSSGTINYGYTF. This chain joins TRBV7-9 and TRBJ1-2; D is possibly TRBD1 (6 bases). Germline CDR1 is SEHNR and CDR2 is FQNEAQ (reference sequence). This CDR3 has 14 residues. V was shortened by 6 bases and J by 1 base, with 12 bases between the two germline ends.

The V gene is TRBV7-2, the J gene TRBJ1-5, with TRBD1 matching over 7 bases. The V gene end was trimmed by 5 bases and the J gene end by 4 bases; junction bases not matched to a gene: 14. Germline values: CDR1 SGHTA, CDR2 FQGNSA. The CDR3 loop spans 17 amino acids. The CDR3, as DNA: TGTGCCAGCAGCCTCTATCGGTCAGGGGGTATTAATCAGCCCCAGCATTTT. This translates into CASSLYRSGGINQPQHF. Full variable domain (remainder filled in from reference TRBV7-2 and TRBJ1-5): GAGVSQSPSNKVTEKGKDVELRCDPISGHTALYWYRQSLGQGLEFLIYFQGNSAPDKSGLPSDRFSAERTGGSVSTLTIQRTQQEDSAVYLCASSLYRSGGINQPQHFGDGTRLSIL.